This TCR beta chain was documented in a study of shared clonotypes between healthy human individuals. General study points: Some clonotypes were shared by all four sorted-subset donors, while others were not shared. The non-shared ones had lower generation probabilities than the shared ones.

Germline CDR1 is SNHLY and CDR2 is FYNNEI. Trimming cost V 0 bases and J 1 base, with 16 bases left between them. The CDR3 is 18 residues long. Regarding this clone: What it binds is unknown.

The CD8 memory fraction combined CD45RO+ cells with TemRA cells (CCR7-negative CD45RA+). Roughly 200 ng DNA, about 30,000 T cell genomes, went into each sorted-subset replicate PCR. Generated by immunoSEQ multiplex PCR, the TCRdb table keeps only in-frame clones and is missing some. This sample has about 690,000 clones, with around 91% found just once. The sequenced sample was memory CD8+ T cells from PBMCs. Subset meaning: CD45RO+ cells pooled with CCR7-negative TemRA cells. This sequence originates from a man aged 18 to 35 in good health. Some clones in this sample may be carry-over from other donors' samples. The chain carries TRBV2 and TRBJ1-5, with D hard to call. CDR3 DNA: TGTGCCAGCAGTGAAGCCCTAGGCCCCACGGCGAGCAATCAGCCCCAGCATTTT. Its protein product is CASSEALGPTASNQPQHF.